Listed here are 27 T cell receptor beta chains from one sample, sequenced in a study of blood T cell repertoires in COVID-19. Measured with immunoSEQ multiplex PCR; TCRdb has only the in-frame clones, and not every one. The sample has 300,000 to 350,000 clones, over 80% seen once. The sample was PBMCs or T cells enriched from blood (not recorded which). The receptors were sampled from a man between 25 and 39 years old who had recovered from COVID-19.

The chain couples TRBV10-2 to TRBJ2-3, with D unresolved. This CDR3 spans 14 amino acids. The V and J ends lost 6 bases and 2 bases respectively, with 12 bases between them. Germline assignment: CDR1 WSHSY and CDR2 SAAADI. The CDR3 bases are TGCGCCAGCAGGAAACAGATGTACACAGATACGCAGTATTTT. Translated, it gives CASRKQMYTDTQYF.

The CDR3 DNA is TGCGCCAGCAGCACTGGCGGGGAGGGCACTGAAGCTTTCTTT. Protein sequence: CASSTGGEGTEAFF. The V call is TRBV5-1, the J call TRBJ1-1; D unresolved. Germline V gene sequence: CDR1 SGHRS, CDR2 YFSETQ. The CDR3 spans 14 residues. V shed 4 bases and J shed 4 bases, with 14 bases lying between them.

The chain uses TRBV6-5 and TRBJ1-6; D gene uncertain. The germline V gene encodes CDR1 MNHEY and CDR2 SVGAGI. CDR3 length: 15 amino acids. With 0 bases removed from V and 9 bases from J, the gap between germline ends came to 12 bases. The CDR3 here is CASSYSAPWSSPLHF. DNA for the CDR3: TGTGCCAGCAGTTACTCGGCCCCCTGGAGTTCACCCCTCCACTTT.

V and J are TRBV2 and TRBJ1-6; D gene ambiguous. V shed 5 bases and J shed 3 bases, with 14 bases lying between them. The CDR3 spans 16 residues. Germline V gene lookup returns CDR1 SNHLY and CDR2 FYNNEI. CDR3 nucleotides: TGTGCCAGCAGTCCCTACGCAGGTGACTATAATTCACCCCTCCACTTT. The encoded protein is CASSPYAGDYNSPLHF.

The genes are TRBV30 and TRBJ2-1; the D gene is possibly TRBD1 (5 bases). CDR3 length: 15 amino acids. Germline V lookup: CDR1 GTSNPN, CDR2 SVGIG (reference sequence). V was cut by 1 base and J by 2 bases, with 12 bases left in between. CDR3 in amino acids: CAWSEGSRAYNEQFF. The CDR3 DNA sequence: TGTGCCTGGAGTGAAGGGTCCAGGGCCTACAATGAGCAGTTCTTC.

The rearrangement uses TRBV30 and TRBJ2-7; D is unresolved. The ends were cut back, 0 bases at V and 3 bases at J, with 6 bases in the middle. Germline CDR1 and CDR2: GTSNPN and SVGIG (reference sequence). The CDR3 loop spans 12 amino acids. The CDR3 region has the DNA TGTGCCTGGAGTGTATTTCGCTACGAGCAGTACTTC. Encoded protein: CAWSVFRYEQYF.

The chain carries TRBV19 and TRBJ1-2; 9 bases agree with TRBD1. Germline loops: CDR1 LNHDA, CDR2 SQIVND (reference sequence). J gave up 3 bases and V 6 bases, and 14 bases lay outside the gene matches. There are 17 residues in the CDR3. Written as DNA, the CDR3 is TGTGCCAGTAGCAGAGAGGCTACAGGGGGCATGTACTATGGCTACACCTTC. This sequence encodes CASSREATGGMYYGYTF.

The V and J genes are TRBV5-1 and TRBJ2-6, with D unresolved. This CDR3 is built from 15 residues. Germline-derived CDR1 and CDR2 are SGHRS and YFSETQ. The germline V and J ends were trimmed by 6 bases and 2 bases, with 12 bases remaining between them. CDR3 residues: CASTPSVAGANVLTF. The CDR3 nucleotides are TGCGCCAGCACCCCATCGGTAGCTGGGGCCAACGTCCTGACTTTC. Variable domain in full (rest from reference TRBV5-1 and TRBJ2-6): KAGVTQTPRYLIKTRGQQVTLSCSPISGHRSVSWYQQTPGQGLQFLFEYFSETQRNKGNFPGRFSGRQFSNSRSEMNVSTLELGDSALYLCASTPSVAGANVLTFGAGSRLTVL.

V is TRBV5-1 and J is TRBJ1-1; 9 nucleotides agree with TRBD1. This CDR3 spans 13 amino acids. Germline V gene data show CDR1 as SGHRS and CDR2 as YFSETQ. Unmatched junction bases numbered 1, after V lost 0 bases and J lost 7 bases. CDR3 nucleotides: TGCGCCAGCAGCTTGGCGGACAGGGGTGAAGCTTTCTTT. Translation: CASSLADRGEAFF.

This chain links TRBV27 with TRBJ1-5; a weak D match, TRBD1 (5 bases). Germline-derived CDR1 and CDR2 are MNHEY and SMNVEV (reference sequence). With 1 base removed from V and 2 bases from J, the gap between germline ends came to 12 bases. CDR3 length: 16 residues. The CDR3 DNA reads TGTGCCAGCAGTTTATTGGGGCAGGGTGGCAATCAGCCCCAGCATTTT. This sequence encodes CASSLLGQGGNQPQHF.

The rearrangement uses TRBV11-3 and TRBJ2-5, with 10 bases matching TRBD1. This CDR3 contains 15 residues. Germline assignment: CDR1 SGHNT and CDR2 YENEEA. With 4 bases clipped from V and 5 bases from J, the junction kept 7 bases outside the gene matches. CDR3 DNA sequence: TGTGCCAGCAGCTCTACAGGGACAGGGGTCGAGACCCAGTACTTC. It is translated as CASSSTGTGVETQYF.

The rearrangement uses TRBV19 and TRBJ2-2; TRBD2 agrees at 9 bases. The CDR3 is 15 amino acids. Germline V gene data show CDR1 as LNHDA and CDR2 as SQIVND (reference sequence). Trimming cost V 5 bases and J 7 bases; bases outside gene matches: 8. For the CDR3, the DNA is TGTGCCAGTAGTTTCGTAGCGGGGGCCCACGGGGAGCTGTTTTTT. Translated, it gives CASSFVAGAHGELFF.

This clone was seen once. The CDR3, as DNA: TGTGCCAGCAGGCTCAGGGGGTTGGGGGAAAAACTGTTTTTT. Its protein product is CASRLRGLGEKLFF. This sequence joins TRBV27 and TRBJ1-4; TRBD1 agrees at 7 bases. The germline V gene encodes CDR1 MNHEY and CDR2 SMNVEV (reference sequence). V trimming: 6 bases; J trimming: 8 bases; junction bases outside the gene matches: 9. This CDR3 spans 14 amino acids.

J is TRBJ1-1 and V is TRBV24-1; 8 positions agree with TRBD1. V trimming: 7 bases; J trimming: 4 bases; junction bases outside the gene matches: 4. In germline, CDR1 is KGHDR, CDR2 SFDVKD. The CDR3 covers 13 residues. The CDR3 nucleotides are TGTGCCACCAGACAGGGGGATGGCACTGAAGCTTTCTTT. Translation: CATRQGDGTEAFF.

The rearrangement uses TRBV9 and TRBJ2-2; 7 bases fit TRBD1. This CDR3 is 16 amino acids long. V lost 2 bases, J lost 4 bases, and 8 bases stayed unmatched. The germline V gene encodes CDR1 SGDLS and CDR2 YYNGEE. The CDR3, as DNA: TGTGCCAGCAGCGTGGACAGGCTCTCGGTCACCGGGGAGCTGTTTTTT. It yields the protein CASSVDRLSVTGELFF.

The rearrangement uses TRBV11-2 and TRBJ2-5; TRBD1 is a possible D gene (5 bases). The CDR3 covers 13 residues. With 5 bases removed from V and 2 bases from J, the gap between germline ends came to 9 bases. Germline loops: CDR1 SGHAT, CDR2 FQNNGV. The CDR3 sequence is CASSRQPQETQYF. For the CDR3, the DNA is TGTGCCAGCAGCCGACAGCCTCAAGAGACCCAGTACTTC.

The chain is built from TRBV7-2 and TRBJ2-3; 9 bases are a match to TRBD2. The CDR3 is made up of 17 amino acids. The V gene's germline CDR1 is SGHTA and CDR2 FQGNSA. Trimming took 2 bases from V and 2 from J; bases not matched to a gene: 8. In DNA, the CDR3 is TGTGCCAGCAGCTTACGAGCTAGCGGGGCTCTCACAGATACGCAGTATTTT. This gives the protein CASSLRASGALTDTQYF.

This chain connects TRBV10-3 to TRBJ2-7; 7 positions agree with TRBD1. Trimming at V came to 5 bases and at J to 2 bases, leaving 3 bases not matched to a gene. From germline, CDR1 is ENHRY and CDR2 SYGVKD. CDR3 size: 13 residues. The CDR3 spells CAISYGTAYEQYF. The CDR3 bases are TGTGCCATCAGTTACGGGACAGCCTACGAGCAGTACTTC.

This chain links TRBV10-3 with TRBJ1-4; D may be TRBD1 (5 bases). Trimming pared 2 bases from V and 8 bases from J, leaving 12 bases between. Germline V CDR1 and CDR2: ENHRY, SYGVKD. The length of the CDR3 is 14 residues. DNA for the CDR3: TGTGCCATCAGTGAGAGGGAGGGGTTGGAAAAACTGTTTTTT. Protein product: CAISEREGLEKLFF.

This chain joins TRBV6-6 and TRBJ1-1; 8 nucleotides agree with TRBD1. V was pared by 3 bases and J by 2 bases, with 2 bases of the junction left unmatched. The CDR3 is 14 amino acids. Germline V lookup: CDR1 MNHNY, CDR2 SVGAGI (reference sequence). The CDR3 protein is CASSYQGANTEAFF. The CDR3 DNA reads TGTGCCAGCAGTTATCAGGGGGCTAACACTGAAGCTTTCTTT.

In this sample, this clone turned up once. The gene calls are TRBV29-1 and TRBJ2-7; perhaps TRBD1 as D (6 bases). Trimming removed 3 bases from V and 2 bases from J, with 11 bases in between. Per germline, CDR1 SQVTM and CDR2 ANQGSEA. The CDR3 loop spans 13 amino acids. CDR3 sequence (DNA): TGCAGCGTTGATATGGGACACCCCTACGAGCAGTACTTC. Translating gives CSVDMGHPYEQYF.

The CDR3 DNA reads TGTGCCAGCAGCCGGGTTGAGGGCGCTGGCTATGGCTACACCTTC. Amino acids: CASSRVEGAGYGYTF. The chain has TRBV16 and TRBJ1-2; D call uncertain. Germline CDR1 reads KGHSY; CDR2 reads FQNENV. Trimming cost V 4 bases and J 4 bases, with 16 bases left between them. This CDR3 contains 15 residues.

This clone was recorded once. The chain links TRBV11-2 to TRBJ2-7; 11 positions match TRBD1. Per the germline V gene, CDR1 is SGHAT and CDR2 is FQNNGV. The V and J ends lost 5 bases and 5 bases, in that order; junction bases with no gene match: 8. This CDR3 contains 15 residues. CDR3 amino acids: CASSATWTGGNEQYF. The CDR3 DNA is TGTGCCAGCAGCGCAACTTGGACAGGGGGCAACGAGCAGTACTTC.

This sequence joins TRBV2 and TRBJ2-2, with D possibly matching TRBD1 (5 bases). Germline V gene lookup returns CDR1 SNHLY and CDR2 FYNNEI. Trimming cost V 9 bases and J 2 bases, with 10 bases left between them. The CDR3 is 13 residues long. DNA of the CDR3: TGTGCCAGAGACAGAAGCAACACCGGGGAGCTGTTTTTT. This gives the protein CARDRSNTGELFF.

This sequence joins TRBV7-9 and TRBJ1-1; 8 bases fit TRBD1. Germline V gives CDR1 SEHNR, CDR2 FQNEAQ (reference sequence). V trimming: 4 bases; J trimming: 10 bases; junction bases outside the gene matches: 2. The CDR3 runs 11 residues. The CDR3 bases are TGTGCCAGCAGCTACGGACAGGGAGCTTTCTTT. Its translation is CASSYGQGAFF.

On this clone itself: One end of the junction fails to match germline, which may point to a read error. The chain uses TRBV4-2 and TRBJ2-1; TRBD1 might be the D (6 bases). This CDR3 is built from 15 residues. Looked up from germline, CDR1 is LGHNA and CDR2 is YNFKEQ. The CDR3 region is CTSSQEGQGYNEQFF. The CDR3 nucleotides read TGTACCAGCAGCCAAGAAGGGCAGGGGTACAATGAGCAGTTCTTC.

The rearrangement links TRBV2 to TRBJ2-3; the D gene is possibly TRBD2 (6 bases). Deletions cut 8 bases from V and 2 bases from J, with 14 bases between. The CDR3 is made up of 14 amino acids. Germline CDR1 SNHLY, CDR2 FYNNEI. The CDR3 bases are TGTGCCAGCCAACCGGGACTCCTCACAGATACGCAGTATTTT. Translating gives CASQPGLLTDTQYF.